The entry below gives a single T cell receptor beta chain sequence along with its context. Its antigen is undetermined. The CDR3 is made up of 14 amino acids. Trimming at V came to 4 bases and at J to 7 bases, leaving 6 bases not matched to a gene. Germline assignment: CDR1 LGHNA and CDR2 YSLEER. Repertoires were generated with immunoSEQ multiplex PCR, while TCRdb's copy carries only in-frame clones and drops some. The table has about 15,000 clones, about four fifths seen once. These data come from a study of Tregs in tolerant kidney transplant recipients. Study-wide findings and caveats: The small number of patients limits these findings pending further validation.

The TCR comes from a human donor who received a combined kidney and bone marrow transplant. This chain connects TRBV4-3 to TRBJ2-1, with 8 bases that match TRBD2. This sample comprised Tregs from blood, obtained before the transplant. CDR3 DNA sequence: TGCGCCAGCAGCCCGGGACTAGGCAGGAATGAGCAGTTCTTC. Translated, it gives CASSPGLGRNEQFF.